A selection of T cell receptor beta chains follows, all from one sample in a study of lymphopenia after photon versus proton radiotherapy. TCRdb keeps only in-frame clones here, not all; method: immunoSEQ multiplex PCR. The sample shows 75,000 to 95,000 clones, 65% to 85% of them seen only once. Source: peripheral blood, taken from a patient treated with proton-based radiotherapy. The receptors were sampled from a man aged 55 to 70 with pancreatic cancer. The CDR3 runs from the conserved cysteine through the conserved F or W. Fields, in order: clone size, V gene, J gene, D gene, CDR3 protein, CDR3 DNA. A D gene is named only where the DNA matches it firmly. Clone size, where shown, is once, few, many, or a class for clones that have expanded.

clone size: .
V gene: TRBV28
J gene: TRBJ2-7
D gene: .
CDR3 protein: CASRGRGSLGYEQYF
CDR3 DNA: TGTGCCAGCAGGGGGAGAGGTTCGCTGGGATACGAGCAGTACTTC

clone size: .
V gene: TRBV5-1
J gene: TRBJ2-5
D gene: .
CDR3 protein: CASSLVLGQETQYF
CDR3 DNA: TGCGCCAGCAGCTTGGTTCTGGGGCAAGAGACCCAGTACTTC

clone size: .
V gene: TRBV2
J gene: TRBJ1-2
D gene: .
CDR3 protein: CASSESQGRGYTF
CDR3 DNA: TGTGCCAGCAGTGAAAGCCAGGGACGTGGCTACACCTTC

clone size: .
V gene: TRBV4-1
J gene: TRBJ2-1
D gene: TRBD1
CDR3 protein: CASSQERHRGNEQFF
CDR3 DNA: TGCGCCAGCAGCCAAGAGAGGCACAGGGGCAATGAGCAGTTCTTC

clone size: few
V gene: TRBV29-1
J gene: TRBJ1-2
D gene: TRBD1
CDR3 protein: CSVDRDYGYTF
CDR3 DNA: TGCAGCGTCGACAGGGACTATGGCTACACCTTC

clone size: .
V gene: TRBV5-5
J gene: TRBJ2-7
D gene: .
CDR3 protein: CASSLSGSLHEQYF
CDR3 DNA: TGTGCCAGCAGCTTGTCCGGGAGTCTCCACGAGCAGTACTTC

clone size: .
V gene: TRBV18
J gene: TRBJ2-1
D gene: TRBD2
CDR3 protein: CASSRTSGTHNEQFF
CDR3 DNA: TGTGCCAGCTCCCGGACTAGCGGGACGCACAATGAGCAGTTCTTC

clone size: .
V gene: TRBV28
J gene: TRBJ2-7
D gene: .
CDR3 protein: CASRDGYEQYF
CDR3 DNA: TGTGCCAGCAGGGACGGATACGAGCAGTACTTC

clone size: few
V gene: TRBV7-8
J gene: TRBJ2-3
D gene: .
CDR3 protein: CASVTGIPTDTQYF
CDR3 DNA: TGTGCCAGCGTCACCGGGATCCCCACAGATACGCAGTATTTT

clone size: .
V gene: TRBV19
J gene: TRBJ2-4
D gene: TRBD2
CDR3 protein: CASSIDSGSSIQYF
CDR3 DNA: TGTGCCAGTAGTATCGATAGCGGGAGTAGCATTCAGTACTTC

clone size: .
V gene: TRBV7-2
J gene: TRBJ1-5
D gene: .
CDR3 protein: CASSLVEQPQHF
CDR3 DNA: TGTGCCAGCAGCTTAGTAGAACAGCCCCAGCATTTT

clone size: once
V gene: TRBV10-2
J gene: TRBJ1-1
D gene: .
CDR3 protein: CASSGWGTEAFF
CDR3 DNA: TGCGCCAGCAGTGGGTGGGGCACTGAAGCTTTCTTT

clone size: .
V gene: TRBV30
J gene: TRBJ2-3
D gene: TRBD2
CDR3 protein: CAWGKERGPYTQYF
CDR3 DNA: TGTGCCTGGGGGAAAGAGCGGGGGCCTTATACGCAGTATTTT

clone size: .
V gene: TRBV5-1
J gene: TRBJ2-1
D gene: .
CDR3 protein: CASSFRVGNEQFF
CDR3 DNA: TGCGCCAGCAGCTTTAGGGTGGGCAATGAGCAGTTCTTC

clone size: .
V gene: TRBV2
J gene: TRBJ1-1
D gene: .
CDR3 protein: CASSESTGWSTEAFF
CDR3 DNA: TGTGCCAGCAGTGAATCAACAGGGTGGAGCACTGAAGCTTTCTTT

clone size: few
V gene: TRBV7-2
J gene: TRBJ1-2
D gene: TRBD1
CDR3 protein: CASSLADGTGYGYTF
CDR3 DNA: TGTGCCAGCAGCTTGGCGGATGGGACAGGCTATGGCTACACCTTC

clone size: .
V gene: TRBV28
J gene: TRBJ1-2
D gene: .
CDR3 protein: CASSLGLANYGYTF
CDR3 DNA: TGTGCCAGCAGTTTAGGGTTAGCTAACTATGGCTACACCTTC

clone size: .
V gene: TRBV28
J gene: TRBJ2-7
D gene: TRBD1
CDR3 protein: CASNGVRTGGMYEQYF
CDR3 DNA: TGTGCCAGCAATGGTGTCCGGACAGGGGGCATGTACGAGCAGTACTTC

clone size: .
V gene: TRBV10-3
J gene: TRBJ2-7
D gene: TRBD1
CDR3 protein: CAISGTRDRMSYEQYF
CDR3 DNA: TGTGCCATCAGTGGTACCAGGGACAGGATGTCCTACGAGCAGTACTTC

clone size: .
V gene: TRBV18
J gene: TRBJ1-3
D gene: .
CDR3 protein: CASSPGGRSSGNTIYF
CDR3 DNA: TGTGCCAGCTCACCCGGTGGCAGGTCTTCTGGAAACACCATATATTTT

clone size: .
V gene: TRBV28
J gene: TRBJ1-1
D gene: .
CDR3 protein: CASIPQGSSNTEAFF
CDR3 DNA: TGTGCCAGTATCCCCCAGGGGTCTTCGAACACTGAAGCTTTCTTT

clone size: .
V gene: TRBV7-2
J gene: TRBJ2-2
D gene: .
CDR3 protein: CASSSPPGLNTGELFF
CDR3 DNA: TGTGCCAGCAGCTCCCCCCCGGGACTCAACACCGGGGAGCTGTTTTTT

clone size: .
V gene: TRBV29-1
J gene: TRBJ2-1
D gene: TRBD2
CDR3 protein: CSAREVTSGTGSNEQFF
CDR3 DNA: TGCAGCGCCCGCGAAGTGACTAGCGGGACTGGGAGCAATGAGCAGTTCTTC

clone size: .
V gene: TRBV7-3
J gene: TRBJ2-3
D gene: .
CDR3 protein: CASSLGSGDTQYF
CDR3 DNA: TGTGCCAGCAGCTTGGGATCAGGAGATACGCAGTATTTT

clone size: .
V gene: TRBV7-2
J gene: TRBJ2-7
D gene: TRBD2
CDR3 protein: CASSLDPARRGEQYF
CDR3 DNA: TGTGCCAGCAGCTTAGATCCGGCTAGGCGGGGGGAGCAGTACTTC

clone size: .
V gene: TRBV5-1
J gene: TRBJ2-5
D gene: TRBD1
CDR3 protein: CASSLDHRGRSETQYF
CDR3 DNA: TGCGCCAGCAGCTTGGACCACAGGGGGCGTTCCGAGACCCAGTACTTC

clone size: .
V gene: TRBV5-6
J gene: TRBJ2-5
D gene: .
CDR3 protein: CASSYRQPQETQYF
CDR3 DNA: TGTGCCAGCAGCTACCGACAGCCCCAAGAGACCCAGTACTTC

clone size: .
V gene: TRBV19
J gene: TRBJ1-3
D gene: .
CDR3 protein: CASSSWSSGNTIYF
CDR3 DNA: TGTGCCAGTAGCTCTTGGAGCTCTGGAAACACCATATATTTT

clone size: .
V gene: TRBV19
J gene: TRBJ2-1
D gene: .
CDR3 protein: CASSPDGHNEQFF
CDR3 DNA: TGTGCCAGTAGCCCCGACGGGCACAATGAGCAGTTCTTC

clone size: .
V gene: TRBV7-3
J gene: TRBJ2-3
D gene: TRBD2
CDR3 protein: CASSYGLAGVLPDTQYF
CDR3 DNA: TGTGCCAGCAGCTACGGACTAGCGGGAGTCCTCCCAGATACGCAGTATTTT

clone size: .
V gene: TRBV7-9
J gene: TRBJ2-5
D gene: TRBD1
CDR3 protein: CASSLGQGVYF
CDR3 DNA: TGTGCCAGCAGCTTGGGACAGGGAGTTTACTTC

clone size: .
V gene: TRBV30
J gene: TRBJ2-5
D gene: TRBD2
CDR3 protein: CAWSSAPAAGSQYF
CDR3 DNA: TGTGCCTGGAGCTCCGCGCCAGCAGCGGGGTCCCAGTACTTC

clone size: .
V gene: TRBV6-1
J gene: TRBJ1-2
D gene: .
CDR3 protein: CASSVEASSGGYTF
CDR3 DNA: TGTGCCAGCAGTGTCGAGGCTTCGTCGGGAGGCTACACCTTC

clone size: .
V gene: TRBV14
J gene: TRBJ2-5
D gene: .
CDR3 protein: CASSQGGYQETQYF
CDR3 DNA: TGTGCCAGCAGCCAAGGGGGGTACCAAGAGACCCAGTACTTC

clone size: few
V gene: TRBV14
J gene: TRBJ2-6
D gene: .
CDR3 protein: CASSQGLSGANVLTF
CDR3 DNA: TGTGCCAGCAGCCAAGGACTCTCTGGGGCCAACGTCCTGACTTTC

clone size: few
V gene: TRBV7-9
J gene: TRBJ1-2
D gene: .
CDR3 protein: CASSLGTGNYGYTF
CDR3 DNA: TGTGCCAGCAGCTTAGGAACAGGGAACTATGGCTACACCTTC

clone size: .
V gene: TRBV10-3
J gene: TRBJ2-3
D gene: TRBD1
CDR3 protein: CATTTGTGQSDTQYF
CDR3 DNA: TGTGCCACGACGACCGGGACAGGCCAATCAGATACGCAGTATTTT

clone size: once
V gene: TRBV13
J gene: TRBJ1-5
D gene: .
CDR3 protein: CASSLGRVSQPQHF
CDR3 DNA: TGTGCCAGCAGCCTCGGGAGGGTATCTCAGCCCCAGCATTTT

clone size: .
V gene: TRBV7-8
J gene: TRBJ1-5
D gene: TRBD1
CDR3 protein: CASSPRTGTGVQPQHF
CDR3 DNA: TGTGCCAGCAGCCCTCGGACAGGGACAGGGGTACAGCCCCAGCATTTT

clone size: .
V gene: TRBV7-2
J gene: TRBJ1-3
D gene: .
CDR3 protein: CANSFDTANTIYF
CDR3 DNA: TGTGCCAACAGCTTTGACACGGCAAACACCATATATTTT

clone size: .
V gene: TRBV28
J gene: TRBJ2-1
D gene: .
CDR3 protein: CAITRASTYNEQFF
CDR3 DNA: TGTGCCATCACAAGGGCTAGCACCTACAATGAGCAGTTCTTC

clone size: .
V gene: TRBV6-6
J gene: TRBJ1-5
D gene: TRBD1
CDR3 protein: CASSRQGTSNQPQHF
CDR3 DNA: TGTGCCAGCAGCCGACAGGGCACAAGCAATCAGCCCCAGCATTTT

clone size: .
V gene: TRBV19
J gene: TRBJ2-3
D gene: TRBD1
CDR3 protein: CASSTAGTGYTDTQYF
CDR3 DNA: TGTGCCAGTAGTACCGCCGGGACAGGGTACACAGATACGCAGTATTTT

clone size: .
V gene: TRBV7-7
J gene: TRBJ2-7
D gene: .
CDR3 protein: CASRVDSYEQYF
CDR3 DNA: TGTGCTAGCAGAGTAGACAGCTACGAGCAGTACTTC

clone size: .
V gene: TRBV18
J gene: TRBJ1-1
D gene: .
CDR3 protein: CASSPREGSTAFF
CDR3 DNA: TGTGCCAGCTCACCCCGGGAGGGGTCGACGGCTTTCTTT

clone size: .
V gene: TRBV2
J gene: TRBJ1-3
D gene: .
CDR3 protein: CASSVPPGSGNTIYF
CDR3 DNA: TGTGCCAGCAGTGTCCCCCCGGGCTCTGGAAACACCATATATTTT

clone size: .
V gene: TRBV4-2
J gene: TRBJ1-3
D gene: .
CDR3 protein: CASSQVPGNTIYF
CDR3 DNA: TGTGCCAGCAGCCAAGTTCCTGGAAACACCATATATTTT

clone size: .
V gene: TRBV30
J gene: TRBJ1-2
D gene: .
CDR3 protein: CAWKPPPTGFGGYTF
CDR3 DNA: TGTGCCTGGAAACCCCCCCCAACAGGGTTTGGCGGCTACACCTTC

clone size: .
V gene: TRBV2
J gene: TRBJ1-5
D gene: .
CDR3 protein: CASGGRTNQPQHF
CDR3 DNA: TGTGCCAGCGGGGGGCGGACTAATCAGCCCCAGCATTTT

clone size: .
V gene: TRBV19
J gene: TRBJ2-7
D gene: TRBD1
CDR3 protein: CASRQTTGVGYEQYF
CDR3 DNA: TGTGCCAGTAGGCAAACGACAGGGGTAGGCTACGAGCAGTACTTC

clone size: .
V gene: TRBV6-1
J gene: TRBJ1-1
D gene: .
CDR3 protein: CASGSGTETNTEAFF
CDR3 DNA: TGTGCCAGCGGAAGCGGCACAGAGACGAACACTGAAGCTTTCTTT

clone size: .
V gene: TRBV5-4
J gene: TRBJ2-1
D gene: TRBD2
CDR3 protein: CASSGETSGRYYNEQFF
CDR3 DNA: TGTGCCAGCAGCGGAGAGACTAGCGGGAGGTACTACAATGAGCAGTTCTTC

clone size: .
V gene: TRBV30
J gene: TRBJ2-7
D gene: TRBD2
CDR3 protein: CAWRRLAGREQYF
CDR3 DNA: TGTGCCTGGAGACGGCTAGCGGGAAGGGAGCAGTACTTC

clone size: .
V gene: TRBV7-9
J gene: TRBJ2-1
D gene: .
CDR3 protein: CASSFTSSYNEQFF
CDR3 DNA: TGTGCCAGCAGCTTCACGAGCTCCTACAATGAGCAGTTCTTC

clone size: .
V gene: TRBV5-1
J gene: TRBJ1-4
D gene: .
CDR3 protein: CASSEAGTTTNEKLFF
CDR3 DNA: TGCGCCAGCAGCGAGGCCGGGACAACAACTAATGAAAAACTGTTTTTT

clone size: .
V gene: TRBV5-1
J gene: TRBJ2-7
D gene: .
CDR3 protein: CASSLLGSGVGEQYF
CDR3 DNA: TGCGCCAGCAGCTTGCTGGGATCCGGAGTGGGCGAGCAGTACTTC

clone size: .
V gene: TRBV7-2
J gene: TRBJ2-2
D gene: .
CDR3 protein: CASSLRQPTNTGELFF
CDR3 DNA: TGTGCCAGCAGCTTACGACAGCCAACGAACACCGGGGAGCTGTTTTTT

clone size: .
V gene: TRBV30
J gene: TRBJ2-7
D gene: .
CDR3 protein: CAWSVWGAEGEQYF
CDR3 DNA: TGTGCCTGGAGTGTTTGGGGTGCGGAGGGCGAGCAGTACTTC